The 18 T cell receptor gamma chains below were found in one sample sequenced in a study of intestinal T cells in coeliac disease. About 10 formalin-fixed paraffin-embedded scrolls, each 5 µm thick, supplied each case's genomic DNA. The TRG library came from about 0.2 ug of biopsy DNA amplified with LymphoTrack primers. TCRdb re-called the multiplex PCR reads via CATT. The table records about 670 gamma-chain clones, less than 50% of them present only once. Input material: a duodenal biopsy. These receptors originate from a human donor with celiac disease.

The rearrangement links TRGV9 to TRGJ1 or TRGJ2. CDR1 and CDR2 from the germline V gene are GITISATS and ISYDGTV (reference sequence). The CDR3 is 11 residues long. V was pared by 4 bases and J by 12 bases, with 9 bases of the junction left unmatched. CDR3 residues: CALWEVLGKLF. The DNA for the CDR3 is TGTGCCTTGTGGGAAGTCCTCGGGAAACTCTTT.

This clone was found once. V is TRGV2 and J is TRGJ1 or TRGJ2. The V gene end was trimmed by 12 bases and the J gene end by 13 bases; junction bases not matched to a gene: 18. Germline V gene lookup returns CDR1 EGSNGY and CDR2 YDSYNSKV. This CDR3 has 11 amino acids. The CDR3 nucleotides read TGTGCCCCAACTTACTTTACAAGTAAACTCTTT. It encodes CAPTYFTSKLF.

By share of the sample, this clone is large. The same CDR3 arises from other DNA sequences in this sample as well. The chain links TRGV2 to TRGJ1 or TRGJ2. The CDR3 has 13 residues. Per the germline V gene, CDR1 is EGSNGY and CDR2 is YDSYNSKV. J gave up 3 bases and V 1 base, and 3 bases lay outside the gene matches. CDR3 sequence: CATWDGPYYKKLF. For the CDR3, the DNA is TGTGCCACCTGGGACGGTCCTTATTATAAGAAACTCTTT.

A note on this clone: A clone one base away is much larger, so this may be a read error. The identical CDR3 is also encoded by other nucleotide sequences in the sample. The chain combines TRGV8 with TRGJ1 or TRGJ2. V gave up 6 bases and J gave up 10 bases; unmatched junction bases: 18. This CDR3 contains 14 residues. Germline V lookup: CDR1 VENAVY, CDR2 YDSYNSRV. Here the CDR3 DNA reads TGTGCCACCTGGATCTATTCTGGGTGTTACAAGAAACTCTTT. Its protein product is CATWIYSGCYKKLF.

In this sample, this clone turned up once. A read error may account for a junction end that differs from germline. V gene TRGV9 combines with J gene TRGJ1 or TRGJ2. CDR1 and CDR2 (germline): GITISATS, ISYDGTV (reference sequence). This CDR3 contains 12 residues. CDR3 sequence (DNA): TGTGCCTTGTGGCCCCGGGGTAGTAAGAGACTCTTT. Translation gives CALWPRGSKRLF.

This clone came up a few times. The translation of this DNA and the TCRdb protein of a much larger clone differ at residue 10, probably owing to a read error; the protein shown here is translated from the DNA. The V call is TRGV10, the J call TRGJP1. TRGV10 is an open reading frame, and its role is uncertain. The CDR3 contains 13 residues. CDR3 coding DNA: TGTGCTGCGTGGGATACCACTGGTTGGCTCAAGATATTT. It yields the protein CAAWDTTGWLKIF.

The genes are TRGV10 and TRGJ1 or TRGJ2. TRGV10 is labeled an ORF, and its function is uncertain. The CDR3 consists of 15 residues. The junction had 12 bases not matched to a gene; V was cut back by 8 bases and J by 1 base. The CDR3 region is CAAWGYGDNYYKKLF. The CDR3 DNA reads TGTGCTGCGTGGGGTTATGGGGACAATTATTATAAGAAACTCTTT.

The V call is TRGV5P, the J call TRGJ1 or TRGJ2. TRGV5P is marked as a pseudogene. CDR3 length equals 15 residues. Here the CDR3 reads CATWGGAPNYYKKLF. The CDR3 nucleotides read TGTGCCACCTGGGGCGGGGCCCCGAATTATTATAAGAAACTCTTT.

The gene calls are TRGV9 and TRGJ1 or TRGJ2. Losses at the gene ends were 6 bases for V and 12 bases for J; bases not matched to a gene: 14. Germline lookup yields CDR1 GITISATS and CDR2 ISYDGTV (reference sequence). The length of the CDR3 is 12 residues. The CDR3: CALWPRGIMKLF. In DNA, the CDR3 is TGTGCCTTGTGGCCCCGGGGTATAATGAAACTCTTT.

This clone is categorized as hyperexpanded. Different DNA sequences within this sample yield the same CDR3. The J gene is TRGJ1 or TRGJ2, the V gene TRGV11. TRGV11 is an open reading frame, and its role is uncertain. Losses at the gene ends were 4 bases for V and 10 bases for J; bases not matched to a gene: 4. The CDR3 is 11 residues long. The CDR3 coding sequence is TGTGCCTGCTGGATTAGCCCGAAGAAACTCTTT. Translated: CACWISPKKLF.

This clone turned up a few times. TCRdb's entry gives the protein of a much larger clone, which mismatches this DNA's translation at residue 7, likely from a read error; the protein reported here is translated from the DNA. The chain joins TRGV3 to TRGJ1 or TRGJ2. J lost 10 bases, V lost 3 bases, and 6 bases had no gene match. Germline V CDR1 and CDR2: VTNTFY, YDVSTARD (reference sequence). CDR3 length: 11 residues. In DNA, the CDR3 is TGTGCCACCTGGGACCGGTGCAAGAAACTCTTT. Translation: CATWDRCKKLF.

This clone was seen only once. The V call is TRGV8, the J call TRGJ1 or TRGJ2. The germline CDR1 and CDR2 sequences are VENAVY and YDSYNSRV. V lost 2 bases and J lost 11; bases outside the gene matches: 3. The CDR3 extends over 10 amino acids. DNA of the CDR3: TGTGCCACCTGGGATAAGGAGAAACTCTTT. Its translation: CATWDKEKLF.

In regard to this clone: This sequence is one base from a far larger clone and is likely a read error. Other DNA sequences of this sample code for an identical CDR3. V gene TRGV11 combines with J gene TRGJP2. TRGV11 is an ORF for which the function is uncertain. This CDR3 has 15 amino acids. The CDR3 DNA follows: TGCGCCTGCTGGATTAGCCCCAGAAGTGATTGGATCAAGACGTTT. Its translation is CACWISPRSDWIKTF.

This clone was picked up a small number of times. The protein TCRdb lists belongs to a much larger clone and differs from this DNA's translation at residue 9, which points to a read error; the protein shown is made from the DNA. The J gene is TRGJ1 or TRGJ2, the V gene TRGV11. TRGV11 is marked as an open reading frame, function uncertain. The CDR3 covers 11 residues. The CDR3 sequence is CACWISPKRLF. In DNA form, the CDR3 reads TGTGCCTGCTGGATTAGCCCGAAGAGACTCTTT.

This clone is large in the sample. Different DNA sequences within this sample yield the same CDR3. The CDR3 region has the DNA TGTGCCTTGTGGGAGGTTGGTTATTATAAGAAACTCTTT. Translated, it gives CALWEVGYYKKLF. The gene calls are TRGV9 and TRGJ1 or TRGJ2. CDR1 and CDR2 from the germline V gene are GITISATS and ISYDGTV (reference sequence). CDR3 length equals 13 residues. The V segment lost 1 base and the J segment 3 bases; nucleotides outside the gene matches: 3.

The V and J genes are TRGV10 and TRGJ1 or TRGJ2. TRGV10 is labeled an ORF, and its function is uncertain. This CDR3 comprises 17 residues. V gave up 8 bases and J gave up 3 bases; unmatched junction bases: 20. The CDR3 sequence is CAAWDPEPTFLYYKKLF. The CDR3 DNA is TGTGCTGCGTGGGATCCCGAGCCCACCTTTCTTTATTATAAGAAACTCTTT.

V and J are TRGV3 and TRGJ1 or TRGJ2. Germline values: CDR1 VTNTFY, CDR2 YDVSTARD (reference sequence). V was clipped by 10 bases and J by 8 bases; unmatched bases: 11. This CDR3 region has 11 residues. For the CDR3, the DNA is TGTGCCACTGGGACAGGCCATAAGAAACTCTTT. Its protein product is CATGTGHKKLF.

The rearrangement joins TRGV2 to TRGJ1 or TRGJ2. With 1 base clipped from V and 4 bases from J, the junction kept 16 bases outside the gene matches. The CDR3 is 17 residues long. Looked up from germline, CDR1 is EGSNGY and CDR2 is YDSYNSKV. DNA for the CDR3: TGTGCCACCTGGGACGGCCCCAAAACGGGGTGCTATTATAAGAAACTCTTT. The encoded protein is CATWDGPKTGCYYKKLF.